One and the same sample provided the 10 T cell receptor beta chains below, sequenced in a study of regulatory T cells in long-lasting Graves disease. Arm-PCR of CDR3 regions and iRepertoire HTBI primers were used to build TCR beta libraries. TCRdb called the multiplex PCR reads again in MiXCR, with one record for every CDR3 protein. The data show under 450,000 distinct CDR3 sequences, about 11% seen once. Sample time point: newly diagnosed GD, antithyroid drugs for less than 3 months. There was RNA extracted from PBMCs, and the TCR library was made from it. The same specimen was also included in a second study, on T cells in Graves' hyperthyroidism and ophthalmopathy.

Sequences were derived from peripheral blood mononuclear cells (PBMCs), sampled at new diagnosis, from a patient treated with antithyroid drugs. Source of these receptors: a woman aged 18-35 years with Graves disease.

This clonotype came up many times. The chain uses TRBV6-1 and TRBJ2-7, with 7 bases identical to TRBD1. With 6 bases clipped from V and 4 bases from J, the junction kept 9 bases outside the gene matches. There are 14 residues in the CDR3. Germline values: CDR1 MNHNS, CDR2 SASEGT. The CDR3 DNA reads TGTGCCAGCAGCCAAGGGGGCGAATCTTACGAGCAGTACTTC. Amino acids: CASSQGGESYEQYF.

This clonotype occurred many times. Here the CDR3 DNA reads TGTGCCACCAGTGATGCTAGTCCCGGACAAGAGACCCAGTACTTC. Amino acid sequence: CATSDASPGQETQYF. The gene calls are TRBV24-1 and TRBJ2-5; D is ambiguous. From germline, CDR1 is KGHDR and CDR2 SFDVKD. The CDR3 extends over 15 amino acids. With 3 bases removed from V and 2 bases from J, the gap between germline ends came to 12 bases.

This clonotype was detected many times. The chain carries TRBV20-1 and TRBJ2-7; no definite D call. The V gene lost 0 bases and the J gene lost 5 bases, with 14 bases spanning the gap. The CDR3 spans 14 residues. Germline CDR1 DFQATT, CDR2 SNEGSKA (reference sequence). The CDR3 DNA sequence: TGCAGTGCTAGAGATACCCTCCATTTAAACGAGCAGTACTTC. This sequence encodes CSARDTLHLNEQYF.

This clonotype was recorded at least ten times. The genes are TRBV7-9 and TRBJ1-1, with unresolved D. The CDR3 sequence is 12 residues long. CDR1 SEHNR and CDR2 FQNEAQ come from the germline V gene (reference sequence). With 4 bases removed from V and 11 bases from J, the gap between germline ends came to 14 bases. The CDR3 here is CASSSPTGAAFF. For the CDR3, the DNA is TGTGCCAGCAGCTCACCGACGGGTGCGGCTTTCTTT.

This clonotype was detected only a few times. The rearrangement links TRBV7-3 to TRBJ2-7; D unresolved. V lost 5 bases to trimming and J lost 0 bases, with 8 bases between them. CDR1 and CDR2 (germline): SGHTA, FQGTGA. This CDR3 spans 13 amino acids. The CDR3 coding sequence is TGTGCCAGCAGCCTGACTGACTCCTACGAGCAGTACTTC. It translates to CASSLTDSYEQYF.

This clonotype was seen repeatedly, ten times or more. CDR3 sequence (DNA): TGTGCCAGCAGTTTAGAGACAGGGATTAATGAGCAGTTCTTC. Residues: CASSLETGINEQFF. V is TRBV12-3 or TRBV12-4 and J is TRBJ2-1; 7 bases are shared with TRBD1. The CDR3 consists of 14 residues. J was trimmed by 7 bases and V by 1 base; bases with no gene match: 4.

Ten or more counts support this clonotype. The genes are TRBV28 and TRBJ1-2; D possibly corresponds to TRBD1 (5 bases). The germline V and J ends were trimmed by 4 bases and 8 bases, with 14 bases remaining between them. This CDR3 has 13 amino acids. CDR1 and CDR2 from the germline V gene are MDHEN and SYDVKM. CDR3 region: CASSWGVGNGYTF. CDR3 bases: TGTGCCAGCAGTTGGGGGGTGGGCAACGGCTACACCTTC.

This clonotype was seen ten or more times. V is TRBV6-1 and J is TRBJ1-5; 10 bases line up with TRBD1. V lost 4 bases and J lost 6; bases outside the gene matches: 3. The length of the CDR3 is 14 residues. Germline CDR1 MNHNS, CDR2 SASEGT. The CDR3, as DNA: TGTGCCAGCAGTGGAAGGACAGGGGGTCAGCCCCAGCATTTT. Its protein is CASSGRTGGQPQHF.

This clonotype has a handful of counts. DNA for the CDR3: TGCGCCAGCAGCTTGAATATAAACACCGGGGAGCTGTTTTTT. Translation: CASSLNINTGELFF. This sequence joins TRBV5-1 and TRBJ2-2, with D unclear. V was shortened by 1 base and J by 2 bases, with 6 bases between the two germline ends. The CDR3 consists of 14 residues. CDR1 is SGHRS and CDR2 is YFSETQ in the germline V gene.

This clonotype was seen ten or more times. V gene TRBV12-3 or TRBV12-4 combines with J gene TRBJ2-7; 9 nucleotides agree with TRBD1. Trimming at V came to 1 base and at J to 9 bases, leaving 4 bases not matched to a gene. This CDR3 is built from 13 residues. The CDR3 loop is CASSLGGQGPQYF. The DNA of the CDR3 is TGTGCCAGCAGTTTAGGGGGACAGGGCCCGCAGTACTTC.